This TCR beta chain was obtained from a study of immune characteristics of hereditary and idiopathic chronic pancreatitis. General study findings and limits: Controls had less diverse, more clonal TCRbeta repertoires than both pancreatitis groups. Alcohol-related chronic pancreatitis was not included in this study. Gene families like TRBV10, TRBV19, TRBV23 and TRBV5 were used differently between subtypes.

As for this clone: Its antigen is unidentified.

Total pancreatectomy with islet autotransplantation was the source of the chronic pancreatitis pancreas tissue. Genomic DNA was extracted directly from bulk pancreas tissue without T cell sorting. The method was immunoSEQ multiplex PCR; TCRdb's version includes in-frame clones alone and lacks a portion of them. The profile covers over 14,000 clones, with around 79% appearing a single time and over 12% taken by the ten largest. This CDR3 spans 12 amino acids. The germline gives CDR1 SGHRS, CDR2 YFSETQ. Trimming cost V 3 bases and J 8 bases; bases outside gene matches: 0. The specimen sequenced was pancreas tissue with hereditary chronic pancreatitis. The TCR sequence derives from a human donor with chronic pancreatitis. This chain uses TRBV5-1 with TRBJ1-1, with 11 bases that match TRBD1. CDR3 region: CASSWDRGEAFF. Written as DNA, the CDR3 is TGCGCCAGCAGCTGGGACAGGGGGGAAGCTTTCTTT.